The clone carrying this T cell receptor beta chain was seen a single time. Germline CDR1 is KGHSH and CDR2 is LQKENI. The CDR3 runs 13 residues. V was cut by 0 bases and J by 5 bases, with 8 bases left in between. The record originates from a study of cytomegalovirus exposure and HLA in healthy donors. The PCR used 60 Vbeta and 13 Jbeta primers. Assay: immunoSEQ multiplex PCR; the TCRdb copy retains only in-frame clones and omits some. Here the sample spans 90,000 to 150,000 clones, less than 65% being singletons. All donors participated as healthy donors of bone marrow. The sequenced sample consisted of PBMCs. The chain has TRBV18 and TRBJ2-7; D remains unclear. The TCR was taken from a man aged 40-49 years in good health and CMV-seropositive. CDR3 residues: CASSPPASHEQYF. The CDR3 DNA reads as TGTGCCAGCTCACCACCGGCCAGTCACGAGCAGTACTTC.